This T cell receptor (beta chain) was recovered during a study of shared clonotypes between healthy human individuals. Broader study findings: Larger richness was generally estimated for naive than memory subsets.

Using immunoSEQ multiplex PCR, the repertoire was profiled, and TCRdb retains in-frame clones only, with some absent. The sample has 2 million to 2.5 million clones, around 95% seen once. The ends were cut back, 5 bases at V and 2 bases at J, with 13 bases in the middle. The V gene's germline CDR1 is SGHTA and CDR2 FQGNSA. CDR3 length: 14 amino acids. With regard to this clone: Its antigen is not identified.

Splitting the CD4+ cells yielded a CD45RA+ naive subset and a CD45RA-negative memory subset. V and J are TRBV7-2 and TRBJ2-7, with D hard to call. The TCR comes from a man younger than 35 in good health. Specimen: naive CD4+ T cells sorted from blood. Subset described: CD45RA+ positively selected. In DNA, the CDR3 is TGTGCCAGCAGCACCGGAGCCATCACCTACGAGCAGTACTTC. Its protein is CASSTGAITYEQYF.